This entry lists 12 T cell receptor beta chains sequenced from one sample in a study of shared clonotypes between healthy human individuals. Naivety among CD8 cells was defined by CD45RO negativity and positive CCR7 selection, thereby excluding terminally differentiated effector memory CD45RA+ cells. Sequenced by immunoSEQ multiplex PCR; TCRdb stores in-frame clones only, minus some. The profile covers about 1.9 million clones, with 93% appearing a single time and 1.5% to 2% taken by the ten largest. The material sequenced was naive CD8+ T cells from PBMCs. Receptors originate from a man between 18 and 29 years old in good health. Some clones in this sample may be carry-over from other donors' samples.

The chain couples TRBV5-1 to TRBJ1-1; a possible D gene is TRBD1 (5 bases). The length of the CDR3 is 18 residues. V was shortened by 0 bases and J by 0 bases, with 18 bases between the two germline ends. The germline CDR1 and CDR2 sequences are SGHRS and YFSETQ. The CDR3 reads CASSLEGPVSGMNTEAFF. In DNA, the CDR3 is TGCGCCAGCAGCTTGGAAGGCCCGGTTTCAGGGATGAACACTGAAGCTTTCTTT.

V is TRBV7-9 and J is TRBJ2-5; D call uncertain. Germline assignment: CDR1 SEHNR and CDR2 FQNEAQ (reference sequence). CDR3 length equals 12 residues. V was clipped by 0 bases and J by 8 bases, with 7 bases between them. This CDR3 reads CASSLADFTQYF. The CDR3 bases are TGTGCCAGCAGCTTAGCGGATTTCACCCAGTACTTC.

The V call is TRBV27, the J call TRBJ2-7; a possible D gene is TRBD2 (5 bases). Germline lookup yields CDR1 MNHEY and CDR2 SMNVEV (reference sequence). V dropped 2 bases and J dropped 9 bases, with 11 bases sitting between them. The CDR3 extends over 12 amino acids. This CDR3 reads CASSLIDLAQYF. The CDR3 DNA reads TGTGCCAGCAGTTTAATAGATCTAGCGCAGTACTTC.

The chain recombines TRBV13 with TRBJ2-1; 11 bases fit TRBD1. Germline V gene sequence: CDR1 PRHDT, CDR2 FYEKMQ (reference sequence). This CDR3 is built from 15 residues. The V segment lost 5 bases and the J segment 9 bases; nucleotides outside the gene matches: 9. CDR3 coding DNA: TGTGCCAGCAGCCTCGGACAGGGGGCAGGCGGTGAGCAGTTCTTC. Translating it yields CASSLGQGAGGEQFF.

CDR3 region: CASSELATISYNEQFF. For the CDR3, the DNA is TGTGCCAGCAGTGAACTAGCCACGATCTCCTACAATGAGCAGTTCTTC. J is TRBJ2-1 and V is TRBV6-4; TRBD2 might be the D (6 bases). CDR3 size: 16 residues. Per germline, CDR1 MRHNA and CDR2 SNTAGT. V was cut by 3 bases and J by 0 bases, with 12 bases left in between.

The V and J genes are TRBV10-3 and TRBJ1-6; unclear D gene. This CDR3 contains 15 residues. V was cut by 3 bases and J by 7 bases, with 13 bases left in between. Germline V lookup: CDR1 ENHRY, CDR2 SYGVKD. The CDR3 region is CAISDSTEGNSPLHF. In DNA, the CDR3 is TGTGCCATCAGTGACTCCACCGAAGGCAATTCACCCCTCCACTTT.

The V call is TRBV19, the J call TRBJ2-1; TRBD2 is a possible D gene (5 bases). Germline assignment: CDR1 LNHDA and CDR2 SQIVND (reference sequence). The CDR3 has 14 residues. V was shortened by 3 bases and J by 6 bases, with 12 bases between the two germline ends. CDR3 region: CASSIRLWGNEQFF. The DNA for the CDR3 is TGTGCCAGTAGTATTAGACTATGGGGCAATGAGCAGTTCTTC.

The V gene is TRBV4-3, the J gene TRBJ1-1; D unresolved. From germline, CDR1 is LGHNA and CDR2 YSLEER. The CDR3 has 14 residues. The V gene lost 5 bases and the J gene lost 7 bases, with 17 bases spanning the gap. CDR3 in DNA: TGCGCCAGCAGCTATGCACAAGAGACTAATGAAGCTTTCTTT. Its protein is CASSYAQETNEAFF.

This chain connects TRBV10-3 to TRBJ1-6, with 9 bases aligning to TRBD1. J was trimmed by 8 bases and V by 2 bases; bases with no gene match: 7. This CDR3 has 16 residues. Germline assignment: CDR1 ENHRY and CDR2 SYGVKD. In nucleotides, the CDR3 is TGTGCCATCAGTGAGAATGAGGGACAGGGCGATTCACCCCTCCACTTT. Translated: CAISENEGQGDSPLHF.

This chain's CDR3 is CASSAGALTNEKLFF. CDR3 nucleotide sequence: TGTGCCAGCAGCGCCGGGGCGCTAACTAATGAAAAACTGTTTTTT. The chain recombines TRBV2 with TRBJ1-4, with D perhaps TRBD1 (5 bases). V lost 6 bases to trimming and J lost 1 base, with 12 bases between them. This CDR3 is built from 15 residues. The germline CDR1 and CDR2 sequences are SNHLY and FYNNEI.

This rearrangement joins TRBV9 to TRBJ1-2, with 12 bases identical to TRBD1. Germline V lookup: CDR1 SGDLS, CDR2 YYNGEE. The CDR3 is made up of 16 amino acids. V shed 2 bases, J shed 3 bases, and the junction held 5 bases outside the gene matches. The CDR3 nucleotides are TGTGCCAGCAGCGTTTCGGGACAGGGGGCCCACTATGGCTACACCTTC. This gives the protein CASSVSGQGAHYGYTF.

V gene TRBV4-3 combines with J gene TRBJ2-7, with 12 bases matching TRBD1. Per germline, CDR1 LGHNA and CDR2 YSLEER. The CDR3 is made up of 16 amino acids. V trimming: 0 bases; J trimming: 6 bases; junction bases outside the gene matches: 6. CDR3 in amino acids: CASSQDLGTGGREQYF. The DNA for the CDR3 is TGCGCCAGCAGCCAAGATCTAGGGACAGGGGGCCGCGAGCAGTACTTC.